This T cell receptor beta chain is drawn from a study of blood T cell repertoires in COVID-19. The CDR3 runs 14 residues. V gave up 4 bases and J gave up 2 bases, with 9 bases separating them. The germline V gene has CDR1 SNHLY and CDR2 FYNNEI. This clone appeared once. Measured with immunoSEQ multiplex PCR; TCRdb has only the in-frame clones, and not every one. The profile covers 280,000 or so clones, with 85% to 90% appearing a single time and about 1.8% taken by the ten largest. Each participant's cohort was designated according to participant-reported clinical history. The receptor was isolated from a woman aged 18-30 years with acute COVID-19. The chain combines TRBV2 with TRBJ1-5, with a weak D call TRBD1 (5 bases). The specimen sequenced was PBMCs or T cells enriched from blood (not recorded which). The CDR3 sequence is CASSVGGGNQPQHF. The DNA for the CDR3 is TGTGCCAGCAGTGTGGGGGGGGGCAATCAGCCCCAGCATTTT.